This T cell receptor beta chain is from a study of T cell responses to AZD1222 COVID-19 vaccine. Points from the study as a whole: The sample set comprised mostly white British donors with more females, and clonal diversity was possibly underestimated.

Sequencing was performed with immunoSEQ multiplex PCR; in TCRdb, only in-frame clones are kept and a portion is missing. This table has approximately 110,000 clones, more than 90% appearing once. Remarks on this clone: What it binds is unknown.

This CDR3 has 12 residues. Germline CDR1 is MDHEN and CDR2 is SYDVKM. V lost 3 bases to trimming and J lost 7 bases, with 10 bases between them. The sequence was obtained from an adult in good health. The specimen comprised peripheral blood, sampled on day 0 of AZD1222 vaccination. The V call is TRBV28, the J call TRBJ2-7; no clear D gene. CDR3 sequence (DNA): TGTGCCAGCAGTTTCCGGGTGCGGGAGCAGTACTTC. This gives the protein CASSFRVREQYF.